This T cell receptor (beta chain) was sequenced in a study of neoadjuvant anti-PD-1 for oral cavity cancer. Libraries were prepared by immunoSEQ multiplex PCR; TCRdb keeps only in-frame clonotypes and omits some of them. In the table there are roughly 12,000 clones, around 53% of which are singletons. The CDR3 loop spans 15 amino acids. V dropped 3 bases and J dropped 4 bases, with 13 bases sitting between them. The germline gives CDR1 MRHNA, CDR2 SNTAGT. This chain links TRBV6-4 with TRBJ1-3; maybe TRBD1 (5 bases). Sequencing used tumor tissue, obtained before nivolumab (anti-PD-1) treatment. This receptor was obtained from a person aged 35 to 85 with oral cavity squamous cell carcinoma. CDR3 sequence: CASSDPSRAGNTIYF. The CDR3 nucleotides read TGTGCCAGCAGTGATCCAAGCAGGGCCGGAAACACCATATATTTT.